This T cell receptor beta chain was found in a study of blood T cell repertoires in COVID-19. Study-level information: Samples representing acute and convalescent COVID-19 were sourced from the United States, Italy and Spain. T cells, B-cell-depleted T cells, or PBMCs provided the cDNA or gDNA that served as material.

As processed by the authors: Scientists estimated how many nucleated cells there were by amplifying reference gene primers. The table came from immunoSEQ multiplex PCR; TCRdb's copy has only in-frame clones and leaves some out. D and trimming were read from the DNA, whereas the V and J calls and clone size are those reported in that table. In the table there are fewer than 200,000 clones, less than 90% of which are singletons. CDR3 length: 14 amino acids. V lost 4 bases and J lost 9, with 17 bases in between. The germline CDR1 and CDR2 sequences are SGHNT and YYREEE (reference sequence). The specimen sequenced was peripheral blood. The chain uses TRBV5-4 and TRBJ2-1, with a tentative D call TRBD1 (6 bases). This clonotype was sampled from a man in his sixties with acute or convalescent COVID-19. The CDR3 spells CASSHRDTLGEQFF. As DNA, the CDR3 is TGTGCCAGCAGCCACCGGGACACACTTGGTGAGCAGTTCTTC.